Here is one T cell receptor (beta chain) with its context. V dropped 2 bases and J dropped 3; count of bases not matched to a gene: 5. From germline, CDR1 is WSHSY and CDR2 SAAADI. This CDR3 has 15 amino acids. The data were obtained in a study of control samples from healthy donors and cancer patients. Assay: immunoSEQ multiplex PCR; the TCRdb copy retains only in-frame clones and omits some. The sample holds 70,000 or so clones, about nine tenths seen once. The chain links TRBV10-2 to TRBJ2-7; 9 bases match TRBD1. The receptor's source is a man in his sixties with lung cancer. Sequencing was done on a sample of PBMCs. This CDR3 reads CASSELGQGSYEQYF. Here the CDR3 DNA reads TGCGCCAGCAGTGAGCTGGGACAGGGAAGCTACGAGCAGTACTTC.